The next 27 T cell receptor beta chains were all read from a single sample in a study of T cell repertoires and Cas9 in healthy adults. Profiled with immunoSEQ multiplex PCR; TCRdb holds only in-frame clones, not every one. Among tens of thousands of clones, approximately 90% were seen once, and the ten largest hold 0.84%. Source material: CD4+ effector T cells (CD127+, CD25-, CD137-, CD154-) from PBMCs; culture status not recorded. All receptors come from a human donor in good health.

The rearrangement uses TRBV5-5 and TRBJ2-7, with D unresolved. Trimming shortened V by 4 bases and J by 2 bases, and 16 bases separated the two germline ends. Germline lookup yields CDR1 SGHKS and CDR2 YYEKEE (reference sequence). This CDR3 is built from 15 residues. CDR3 coding DNA: TGTGCCAGCAGCCGTAGTACCTCATCCGCCTACGAGCAGTACTTC. Protein sequence: CASSRSTSSAYEQYF.

The count of this clone is one. The chain carries TRBV5-4 and TRBJ1-1; D remains ambiguous. CDR3 size: 16 residues. CDR1 and CDR2 from the germline V gene are SGHNT and YYREEE (reference sequence). Trimming shortened V by 3 bases and J by 1 base, and 16 bases separated the two germline ends. DNA of the CDR3: TGTGCCAGCAGCTCGGGAAGGACGCGAGGGAACACTGAAGCTTTCTTT. Protein: CASSSGRTRGNTEAFF.

The gene calls are TRBV27 and TRBJ1-2, with TRBD1 identical over 8 bases. The CDR3 loop spans 13 amino acids. CDR1 and CDR2 (germline): MNHEY, SMNVEV (reference sequence). Trimming at V came to 5 bases and at J to 8 bases, leaving 7 bases not matched to a gene. The CDR3 protein is CASSTRTGLGYTF. The CDR3 DNA sequence: TGTGCCAGCAGTACCCGGACAGGGTTGGGCTACACCTTC.

Details on this clone: An end of the junction differs from the germline gene, which may be a read error. This chain links TRBV9 with TRBJ2-3, with 8 bases aligning to TRBD1. Germline-derived CDR1 and CDR2 are SGDLS and YYNGEE. The CDR3 loop spans 19 amino acids. DNA of the CDR3: TGTGCCAGCGGCGTAGGTAGAGGCGCAGGGGGCGGGAGCACAGATACGCAGTATTTT. It yields the protein CASGVGRGAGGGSTDTQYF. The variable domain in full, with the rest retrieved from reference TRBV9 and TRBJ2-3, is DSGVTQTPKHLITATGQRVTLRCSPRSGDLSVYWYQQSLDQGLQFLIQYYNGEERAKGNILERFSAQQFPDLHSELNLSSLELGDSALYFCASGVGRGAGGGSTDTQYFGPGTRLTVL.

The chain uses TRBV14 and TRBJ2-6; D is unresolved. Between the trimmed V and J ends, which lost 6 bases and 2 bases, there was a span of 14 bases. CDR1 SGHDN and CDR2 FVKESK come from the germline V gene. The CDR3 runs to 16 residues. The CDR3 loop is CASSPLGPPGANVLTF. The CDR3 bases are TGTGCCAGCAGTCCACTGGGCCCCCCTGGGGCCAACGTCCTGACTTTC.

The chain combines TRBV2 with TRBJ2-7, with D hard to call. Germline assignment: CDR1 SNHLY and CDR2 FYNNEI. The CDR3 is made up of 14 amino acids. V was trimmed by 3 bases and J by 7 bases, leaving 16 bases between them. The CDR3 reads CASSDVVPTREQYF. CDR3 nucleotides: TGTGCCAGCAGTGATGTTGTCCCGACGAGGGAGCAGTACTTC.

This rearrangement joins TRBV30 to TRBJ2-7; D may match TRBD1 or TRBD2 (5 bases each). The CDR3 runs 15 residues. From germline, CDR1 is GTSNPN and CDR2 SVGIG (reference sequence). Deletions cut 3 bases from V and 7 bases from J, with 22 bases between. CDR3 bases: TGTGCCTGGAGCTCCGGGACGGTGGTCCTTCGAGAGCAGTACTTC. Amino acid sequence: CAWSSGTVVLREQYF. Combining the CDR3 with reference TRBV30 and TRBJ2-7 gives the whole variable domain SQTIHQWPATLVQPVGSPLSLECTVEGTSNPNLYWYRQAAGRGLQLLFYSVGIGQISSEVPQNLSASRPQDRQFILSSKKLLLSDSGFYLCAWSSGTVVLREQYFGPGTRLTVT.

This rearrangement joins TRBV27 to TRBJ2-2; the match to TRBD2 covers 12 bases. With V trimmed by 10 bases and J by 5 bases, 5 bases remained unmatched. From germline, CDR1 is MNHEY and CDR2 SMNVEV (reference sequence). The CDR3 spans 14 residues. The CDR3 reads CAIPGLAGTGELFF. The CDR3 region has the DNA TGTGCCATCCCCGGACTAGCGGGAACCGGGGAGCTGTTTTTT.

This chain joins TRBV12-1 and TRBJ2-7; the table's D call, TRBD2, has no DNA check behind it. TRBV12-1 counts as a pseudogene. This CDR3 spans 13 amino acids. In DNA form, the CDR3 reads TGTGCCAGCGTACCGGGACTTTCCTACGAGCAGTACGTC. Protein: CASVPGLSYEQYV.

DNA of the CDR3: TGTGCCAGCAGCCAAGATTTGGGCAGCTATGGCTACACCTTC. Residues: CASSQDLGSYGYTF. V gene TRBV14 combines with J gene TRBJ1-2, with D hard to call. The germline V and J ends were trimmed by 0 bases and 4 bases, with 9 bases remaining between them. Germline CDR1 and CDR2: SGHDN and FVKESK. This CDR3 is built from 14 residues.

V and J are TRBV7-2 and TRBJ1-5; TRBD1 agrees at 7 bases. The trim removed 2 bases at V and 4 bases at J, leaving 2 bases unmatched. The V gene's germline CDR1 is SGHTA and CDR2 FQGNSA. The CDR3 sequence is 14 residues long. CDR3 nucleotide sequence: TGTGCCAGCAGCTTATTGACAGGGAATCAGCCCCAGCATTTT. Translating gives CASSLLTGNQPQHF.

Points on this clone: It is likely a read error, because the conserved phenylalanine at the end of the CDR3 is missing. The chain is built from TRBV4-1 and TRBJ2-3; 8 bases fit TRBD1. V was clipped by 1 base and J by 5 bases; unmatched bases: 14. Germline V CDR1 and CDR2: MGHRA, YSYEKL. The CDR3 length is 18 residues. CDR3 DNA sequence: TGCGCCAGCAGCCAAGTCCCCGGGACAGGCAGTACCCTAGATACGCAGTATTCT. Translated: CASSQVPGTGSTLDTQYS.

The chain links TRBV7-2 to TRBJ2-1; 13 positions match TRBD2. CDR3 length: 17 residues. V trimming: 2 bases; J trimming: 5 bases; junction bases outside the gene matches: 6. CDR1 is SGHTA and CDR2 is FQGNSA in the germline V gene. Here the CDR3 DNA reads TGTGCCAGCAGCTTAACCCCCGGACTAGCGGGAGACAATGAGCAGTTCTTC. Amino acid sequence: CASSLTPGLAGDNEQFF.

The chain employs TRBV6-1 and TRBJ1-1; D call uncertain. Per the germline V gene, CDR1 is MNHNS and CDR2 is SASEGT. The CDR3 loop spans 13 amino acids. V lost 10 bases and J 6 bases, leaving 18 bases between the germline ends. CDR3 in DNA: TGTGCCACCTGGTCCCTCCGTAGGGCTGAAGCTTTCTTT. It encodes CATWSLRRAEAFF.

J is TRBJ2-3 and V is TRBV18, with 8 nucleotides matching TRBD2. CDR1 is KGHSH, CDR2 LQKENI, per germline. J was trimmed by 0 bases and V by 1 base; bases with no gene match: 3. The CDR3 has 16 residues. This CDR3 reads CASSPLAGSSTDTQYF. DNA of the CDR3: TGTGCCAGCTCACCACTAGCGGGGTCGAGCACAGATACGCAGTATTTT.

This clone showed up just a few times. One junction end disagrees with the germline gene, perhaps due to a read error. The chain is built from TRBV28 and TRBJ2-1, with 8 bases aligning to TRBD2. The CDR3 extends over 13 amino acids. Germline CDR1 MDHEN, CDR2 SYDVKM. The DNA of the CDR3 is TGTGCAAGCACGGGGGGGGGCCCCAATGAGCAGTTCTTC. This codes for CASTGGGPNEQFF.

The chain employs TRBV4-2 and TRBJ2-4; 9 bases align to TRBD1. CDR1 is LGHNA, CDR2 YNFKEQ, per germline. J lost 11 bases, V lost 3 bases, and 8 bases had no gene match. The CDR3 spans 14 residues. This chain's CDR3 is CASSQGLQGAVQYF. CDR3 DNA: TGTGCCAGCAGCCAGGGTCTACAGGGGGCGGTTCAGTACTTC.

V usage is TRBV28 and J usage is TRBJ1-2, with D tentatively TRBD1 (5 bases). Germline V gene lookup returns CDR1 MDHEN and CDR2 SYDVKM. This CDR3 has 13 residues. V lost 6 bases, J lost 5 bases, and 13 bases lay in between. CDR3 bases: TGTGCCAGCAGGGGTCGGACAACTTATGGCTACACCTTC. Residues: CASRGRTTYGYTF.

The chain joins TRBV6-1 to TRBJ2-1, with D unclear. Germline V lookup: CDR1 MNHNS, CDR2 SASEGT. The CDR3 is made up of 12 amino acids. Trimming removed 5 bases from V and 8 bases from J, with 10 bases in between. In nucleotides, the CDR3 is TGTGCCAGCAGTTATGGGTTGGATGAGCAGTTCTTC. As protein: CASSYGLDEQFF.

The chain combines TRBV7-3 with TRBJ1-6, with TRBD1 identical over 8 bases. CDR1 SGHTA and CDR2 FQGTGA come from the germline V gene. V lost 5 bases to trimming and J lost 9 bases; unmatched junction nucleotides: 6. The length of the CDR3 is 14 residues. The CDR3 DNA sequence: TGTGCCAGCAGCACTGGACAGGGAGGTTCACCCCTCCACTTT. It encodes CASSTGQGGSPLHF.

Points on this clone: The sample has other DNA sequences that encode this CDR3 too. The rearrangement uses TRBV9 and TRBJ2-2, with 7 nucleotides matching TRBD1. This CDR3 comprises 17 residues. After removal of 0 bases from V and 4 bases from J, the junction contained 9 bases not matched to a gene. Germline lookup yields CDR1 SGDLS and CDR2 YYNGEE. This CDR3 is CASSVGGGRGSTGELFF. CDR3 bases: TGTGCCAGCAGCGTAGGGGGTGGCAGGGGGTCCACCGGGGAGCTGTTTTTT. Filled out from reference TRBV9 and TRBJ2-2, the complete variable domain reads DSGVTQTPKHLITATGQRVTLRCSPRSGDLSVYWYQQSLDQGLQFLIQYYNGEERAKGNILERFSAQQFPDLHSELNLSSLELGDSALYFCASSVGGGRGSTGELFFGEGSRLTVL.

The chain uses TRBV4-1 and TRBJ2-5, with 14 bases matching TRBD2. The CDR3 is 17 residues long. J lost 7 bases, V lost 0 bases, and 7 bases had no gene match. The germline CDR1 and CDR2 sequences are MGHRA and YSYEKL. CDR3 sequence: CASSQDQGLAGVGTQYF. DNA of the CDR3: TGCGCCAGCAGCCAAGATCAGGGACTAGCGGGGGTCGGGACCCAGTACTTC.

This sequence joins TRBV7-3 and TRBJ2-5; 9 bases agree with TRBD1. The CDR3 totals 15 residues. Trimming at V came to 4 bases and at J to 2 bases, leaving 5 bases not matched to a gene. In germline, CDR1 is SGHTA, CDR2 FQGTGA. CDR3 sequence (DNA): TGTGCCAGCAGCTCCGGGACAGGGTGGCAAGAGACCCAGTACTTC. As protein: CASSSGTGWQETQYF. The entire variable domain, with the rest obtained from reference TRBV7-3 and TRBJ2-5, is as follows: GAGVSQTPSNKVTEKGKYVELRCDPISGHTALYWYRQSLGQGPEFLIYFQGTGAADDSGLPNDRFFAVRPEGSVSTLKIQRTERGDSAVYLCASSSGTGWQETQYFGPGTRLLVL.

V gene TRBV4-1 combines with J gene TRBJ1-4, with D unresolved. The CDR3 contains 14 residues. The V gene's germline CDR1 is MGHRA and CDR2 YSYEKL. Trimming cost V 1 base and J 3 bases, with 6 bases left between them. CDR3 loop: CASSQGVANEKLFF. The CDR3 DNA reads as TGCGCCAGCAGCCAAGGGGTTGCTAATGAAAAACTGTTTTTT.

CDR3 bases: TGTGCCAGCAGCGGGAGCCCTCCGGGACGGGGAACCTACGAGCAGTACTTC. It specifies CASSGSPPGRGTYEQYF. The V and J genes are TRBV9 and TRBJ2-7; D may match TRBD1 or TRBD2 (5 bases each). V lost 3 bases and J lost 2, with 21 bases in between. Germline CDR1 reads SGDLS; CDR2 reads YYNGEE. This CDR3 comprises 17 residues.

This sequence joins TRBV28 and TRBJ2-2; 7 positions match TRBD1. The trim removed 3 bases at V and 3 bases at J, leaving 1 base unmatched. The CDR3 runs 14 residues. Germline CDR1 reads MDHEN; CDR2 reads SYDVKM. The CDR3 sequence is CASSFQGDTGELFF. Written as DNA, the CDR3 is TGTGCCAGCAGTTTCCAGGGGGACACCGGGGAGCTGTTTTTT. The variable domain in full, completed from reference TRBV28 and TRBJ2-2, reads DVKVTQSSRYLVKRTGEKVFLECVQDMDHENMFWYRQDPGLGLRLIYFSYDVKMKEKGDIPEGYSVSREKKERFSLILESASTNQTSMYLCASSFQGDTGELFFGEGSRLTVL.

In DNA, the CDR3 is TGTGCCAGCAGTCTCCCGGGACTAGTTGAGACCCAGTACTTC. Protein: CASSLPGLVETQYF. This chain joins TRBV2 and TRBJ2-5; 8 positions agree with TRBD2. The CDR3 spans 14 residues. Germline V gene sequence: CDR1 SNHLY, CDR2 FYNNEI. The J segment lost 5 bases and the V segment lost 5 bases, leaving 7 bases of the junction unmatched.